This T cell receptor beta chain was identified in a study of radiation and T cells in renal cell carcinoma. Study overall: Nephrectomy followed 15 Gy stereotactic body radiation by 4 weeks. Findings and caveats of the study: Top tumor clonotypes rose in blood 2 weeks post-radiation, then contracted. Pretreatment tumor biopsies were lacking, so baseline clonotypes are unknown.

Regarding this clone: The antigen remains unidentified.

The method was immunoSEQ multiplex PCR; TCRdb's version includes in-frame clones alone and lacks a portion of them. The sample has 150,000 to 190,000 clones; over 80% are singletons. There are 17 residues in the CDR3. V shed 3 bases and J 1 base; nucleotides not matched to a gene: 7. Germline loops: CDR1 SGHTA, CDR2 FQGNSA. Time point in this sample: blood 2 weeks post-SBRT. As to treatment: 15 Gy SBRT to primary tumor, nephrectomy 4 weeks later. This renal cell carcinoma was of the clear cell type. This clonotype was sampled from a woman in her 50s with renal cell carcinoma. This chain uses TRBV7-2 with TRBJ2-3, with 10 bases aligning to TRBD2. The specimen comprised blood, sampled from a patient whose treatment included radiotherapy and nephrectomy. As DNA, the CDR3 is TGTGCCAGCAGCTTTCGGCTAGCGGGGGAGCGCACAGATACGCAGTATTTT. Translated, it gives CASSFRLAGERTDTQYF. The entire variable domain, with the rest obtained from reference TRBV7-2 and TRBJ2-3, is as follows: GAGVSQSPSNKVTEKGKDVELRCDPISGHTALYWYRQSLGQGLEFLIYFQGNSAPDKSGLPSDRFSAERTGGSVSTLTIQRTQQEDSAVYLCASSFRLAGERTDTQYFGPGTRLTVL.